This T cell receptor (beta chain) was identified in a study of shared T cell receptors in the human thymus. Profiling relied on immunoSEQ multiplex PCR, and the TCRdb table lists in-frame clones only, not all of them. The sample consists of around 65,000 clones, roughly 96% of them appearing once. With 4 bases removed from V and 6 bases from J, the gap between germline ends came to 9 bases. The CDR3 is 13 amino acids. Per germline, CDR1 SGHTA and CDR2 FQGTGA. The chain couples TRBV7-3 to TRBJ2-2; no reliable D call. Sequencing was performed on thymocytes. This TCR was sampled from a human donor. The CDR3 DNA sequence: TGTGCCAGCAGCTCCCGGAGAGCCGGGGAGCTGTTTTTT. Its protein product is CASSSRRAGELFF.